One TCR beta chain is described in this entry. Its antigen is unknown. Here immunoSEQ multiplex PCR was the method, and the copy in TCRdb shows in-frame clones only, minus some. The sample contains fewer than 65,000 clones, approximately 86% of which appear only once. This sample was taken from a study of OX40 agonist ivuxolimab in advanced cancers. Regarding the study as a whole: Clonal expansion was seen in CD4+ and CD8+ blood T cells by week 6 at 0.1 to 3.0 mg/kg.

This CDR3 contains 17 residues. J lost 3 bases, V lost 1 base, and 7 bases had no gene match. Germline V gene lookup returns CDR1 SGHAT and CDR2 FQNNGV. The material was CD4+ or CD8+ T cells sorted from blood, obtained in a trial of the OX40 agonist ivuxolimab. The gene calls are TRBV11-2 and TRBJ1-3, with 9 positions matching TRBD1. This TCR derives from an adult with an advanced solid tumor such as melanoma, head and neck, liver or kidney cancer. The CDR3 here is CASSLAPSTGGGNTIYF. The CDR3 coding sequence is TGTGCCAGCAGCTTAGCCCCCTCGACAGGGGGTGGAAACACCATATATTTT.